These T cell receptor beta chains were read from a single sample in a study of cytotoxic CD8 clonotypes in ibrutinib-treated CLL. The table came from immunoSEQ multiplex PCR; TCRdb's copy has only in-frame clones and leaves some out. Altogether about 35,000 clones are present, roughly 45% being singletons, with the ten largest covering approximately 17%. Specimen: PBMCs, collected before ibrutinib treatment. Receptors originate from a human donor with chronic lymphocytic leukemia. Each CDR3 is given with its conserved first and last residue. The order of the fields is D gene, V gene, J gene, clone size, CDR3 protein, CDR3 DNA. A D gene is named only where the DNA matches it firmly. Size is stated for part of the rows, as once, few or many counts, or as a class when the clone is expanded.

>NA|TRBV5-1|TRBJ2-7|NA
CASSLDRGGYEQYF
TGCGCCAGCAGCTTGGACAGAGGGGGGTACGAGCAGTACTTC
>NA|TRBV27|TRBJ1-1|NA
CASSYKGPVEAFF
TGTGCCAGCAGTTATAAGGGGCCCGTTGAAGCTTTCTTT
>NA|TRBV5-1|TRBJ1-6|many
CASSWTVANNSPLHF
TGCGCCAGCAGCTGGACAGTCGCGAATAATTCACCCCTCCACTTT
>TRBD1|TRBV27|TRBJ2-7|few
CASRPWTGSDEQYF
TGTGCCAGCAGACCCTGGACAGGGTCGGACGAGCAGTACTTC
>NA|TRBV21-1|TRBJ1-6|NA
CASSKSGGSYNSPLHF
TGTGCCAGCAGCAAAAGCGGGGGATCCTATAATTCACCCCTCCACTTT
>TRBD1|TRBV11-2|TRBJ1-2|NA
CASSLTGDGYTF
TGTGCCAGCAGCCTGACAGGGGATGGCTACACCTTC
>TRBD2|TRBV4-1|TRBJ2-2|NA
CASSPVAGSGGNTGELFF
TGCGCCAGCAGCCCGGTCGCGGGTAGCGGGGGAAACACCGGGGAGCTGTTTTTT
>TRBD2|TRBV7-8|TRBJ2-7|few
CASSSSSGGLITYEQYF
TGTGCCAGCAGCTCTTCTAGCGGGGGGCTAATCACCTACGAGCAGTACTTC
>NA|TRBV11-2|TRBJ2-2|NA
CASSLVVGNTGELFF
TGTGCCAGCAGCTTAGTTGTTGGGAACACCGGGGAGCTGTTTTTT
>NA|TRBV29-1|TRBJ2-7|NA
CSVVIQGPYEQYF
TGCAGCGTTGTCATACAGGGTCCCTACGAGCAGTACTTC
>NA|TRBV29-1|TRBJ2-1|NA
CSVGNGGADEQFF
TGCAGCGTTGGAAATGGCGGGGCCGATGAGCAGTTCTTC
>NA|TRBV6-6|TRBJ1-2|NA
CASSYSTDRPNYGYTF
TGTGCCAGCAGTTACTCAACGGACAGACCTAACTATGGCTACACCTTC
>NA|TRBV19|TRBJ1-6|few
CASRPGPRSPLHF
TGTGCCAGTAGACCGGGACCCCGTTCACCCCTCCACTTT
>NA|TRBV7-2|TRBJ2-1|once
CASSLLFYNEQFF
TGTGCCAGCAGCTTACTATTTTACAATGAGCAGTTCTTC
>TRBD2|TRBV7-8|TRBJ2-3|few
CASSPLGLAGTTDTQYF
TGTGCCAGCAGCCCATTGGGACTAGCGGGGACCACAGATACGCAGTATTTT
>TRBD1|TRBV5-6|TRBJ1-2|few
CASSSLPGQGDGYTF
TGTGCCAGCAGCTCCCTTCCGGGACAGGGGGATGGCTACACCTTC
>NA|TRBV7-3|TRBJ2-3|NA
CASSLLGPDTQYF
TGTGCCAGCAGCTTACTGGGGCCAGATACGCAGTATTTT
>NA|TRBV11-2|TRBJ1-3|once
CASSTLGSALSGNTIYF
TGTGCCAGCAGCACCTTGGGGTCGGCCCTCTCTGGAAACACCATATATTTT
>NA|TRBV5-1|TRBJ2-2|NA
CASSLLATGELFF
TGCGCCAGCAGCCTCTTGGCCACCGGGGAGCTGTTTTTT
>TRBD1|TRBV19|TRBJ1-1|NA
CASYNRGRDAEAFF
TGTGCCAGCTATAACAGGGGCCGTGATGCTGAAGCTTTCTTT
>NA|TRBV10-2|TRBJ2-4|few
CASSLQGGNIQYF
TGCGCCAGCAGCCTACAGGGAGGTAACATTCAGTACTTC
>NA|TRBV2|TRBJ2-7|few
CASRPSSYEQYF
TGTGCCAGCAGACCCAGCTCCTACGAGCAGTACTTC
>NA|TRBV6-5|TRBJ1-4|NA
CASSRNEKLFF
TGTGCCAGCAGCCGTAATGAAAAACTGTTTTTT